The TCR beta chain described here comes from a study of OX40 agonist ivuxolimab in advanced cancers. Study at large: Of mixed ages from roughly 23 to 85 and averaging 60 years, the group was almost 85% male. Earlier treatment with anti-PD-1, anti-PD-L1 or anti-CTLA-4 was permitted, and 35% to 40% had received some. Three patients had partial responses: one hepatocellular carcinoma, two cutaneous melanoma.

Profiled with immunoSEQ multiplex PCR; TCRdb holds only in-frame clones, not every one. Of some 130,000 clones detected, over 75% appear once; the ten largest clones hold 1.1%. CDR1 and CDR2 (germline): MNHNS, SASEGT. This CDR3 spans 14 amino acids. V was pared by 5 bases and J by 4 bases, with 14 bases between. The material was CD4+ or CD8+ T cells sorted from blood, obtained in a trial of the OX40 agonist ivuxolimab. The sequence was obtained from an adult with an advanced solid tumor such as melanoma, head and neck, liver or kidney cancer. The chain employs TRBV6-1 and TRBJ2-5; the D gene is possibly TRBD1 (5 bases). The CDR3 sequence is CASSSPRDPETQYF. For the CDR3, the DNA is TGTGCCAGCAGTTCCCCCAGGGATCCAGAGACCCAGTACTTC.